This T cell receptor (beta chain) stems from a study of T cells in localized non-small cell lung cancer. Study outcomes and limitations: Sequencing covered just one tumor region, so heterogeneity cannot be ruled out. Detection in adjacent lung was observed for a median around 55 of the top 100 tumor clones.

Regarding this clone: Its matching antigen is unknown.

Profiled with immunoSEQ multiplex PCR; TCRdb holds only in-frame clones, not every one. The table records 100,000 or so clones, roughly 93% of them present only once. The germline CDR1 and CDR2 sequences are SGHRS and YFSETQ. The CDR3 covers 15 residues. V was pared by 6 bases and J by 0 bases, with 13 bases between. The sequence was obtained from a woman aged 40-69 years with stage II squamous cell lung carcinoma. The sequencing here drew on PBMCs, taken before any cancer treatment. The rearrangement uses TRBV5-1 and TRBJ1-3, with D maybe TRBD1 (6 bases). Here the CDR3 DNA reads TGCGCCAGCAACCCCGGGACAAACTCTGGAAACACCATATATTTT. Amino acid sequence: CASNPGTNSGNTIYF.